These 32 T cell receptor beta chains came from one sample sequenced in a study of Ad26.COV2.S vaccination and SARS-CoV-2 variants. Here immunoSEQ multiplex PCR was the method, and the copy in TCRdb shows in-frame clones only, minus some. The table shows about 380,000 clones, with 83% occurring only once. Treatment meaning: roughly 18 received Ad26.COV2.S at low or high dose, single or two shots; a few received placebo; per-sample allocation not given. Specimens were obtained on day 63 following the first vaccine or placebo injection. The material sequenced was peripheral blood, taken in a trial of Ad26.COV2.S vaccine versus placebo. These receptors were taken from a person between 18 and 59 years old who received the Ad26.COV2.S COVID-19 vaccine or a placebo.

The V call is TRBV28, the J call TRBJ2-3; 12 bases agree with TRBD2. Germline-derived CDR1 and CDR2 are MDHEN and SYDVKM. Germline trimming cut 0 bases from V and 3 bases from J; bases unmatched to any gene: 4. CDR3 length: 17 residues. CDR3 region: CASSLWPSGRGTDTQYF. As DNA, the CDR3 is TGTGCCAGCAGTTTATGGCCTAGCGGGAGGGGAACAGATACGCAGTATTTT.

V gene TRBV6-2 or TRBV6-3 combines with J gene TRBJ2-5, with D tentatively TRBD1 (5 bases). Per germline, CDR1 MNHEY and CDR2 SVGEGT. This CDR3 spans 17 amino acids. The V end lost 1 base, the J end lost 1 base, and 16 bases lay between the germline ends. The DNA for the CDR3 is TGTGCCAGCAGTTACTTGCTCGACAGCCTTCCCCAAGAGACCCAGTACTTC. It translates to CASSYLLDSLPQETQYF.

The V and J genes are TRBV27 and TRBJ1-1; D gene unclear. The CDR3 extends over 13 amino acids. V dropped 6 bases and J dropped 4 bases, with 12 bases sitting between them. In germline, CDR1 is MNHEY, CDR2 SMNVEV (reference sequence). The CDR3 DNA sequence: TGTGCCAGCAGGCAACTTTTAGGCACTGAAGCTTTCTTT. Translating it yields CASRQLLGTEAFF.

The chain carries TRBV11-3 and TRBJ2-3, with a weak D call TRBD1 (6 bases). Trimming stripped 4 bases from V and 0 bases from J, with 14 bases between. This CDR3 region has 16 residues. Germline CDR1 and CDR2: SGHNT and YENEEA. The CDR3 bases are TGTGCCAGCAGCTACCGGACAGCCTCTAGCACAGATACGCAGTATTTT. This codes for CASSYRTASSTDTQYF.

This chain links TRBV6-2 or TRBV6-3 with TRBJ2-3, with D unresolved. V lost 0 bases and J 6 bases, leaving 22 bases between the germline ends. The germline gives CDR1 MNHEY, CDR2 SVGEGT. This CDR3 has 18 amino acids. The CDR3 DNA is TGTGCCAGCAGTTACTCGATTTGGGCAACTGGGAACACGGATACGCAGTATTTT. It translates to CASSYSIWATGNTDTQYF.

This chain joins TRBV19 and TRBJ1-5, with 8 bases fitting TRBD1. The V gene end was trimmed by 4 bases and the J gene end by 6 bases; junction bases not matched to a gene: 2. There are 13 residues in the CDR3. Germline assignment: CDR1 LNHDA and CDR2 SQIVND (reference sequence). The CDR3 protein is CASSTGQGQPQHF. The CDR3 region has the DNA TGTGCCAGTAGTACCGGACAGGGTCAGCCCCAGCATTTT.

The J gene is TRBJ2-1, the V gene TRBV15; TRBD2 matches at 8 bases. V shed 1 base and J 9 bases; nucleotides not matched to a gene: 8. In germline, CDR1 is LNHNV, CDR2 YYDKDF (reference sequence). This CDR3 is 15 amino acids long. This CDR3 is CATSRVSGSGSEQFF. CDR3 coding DNA: TGTGCCACCAGCAGAGTCTCAGGCAGCGGGAGTGAGCAGTTCTTC.

This clone was detected a few times. V and J are TRBV29-1 and TRBJ2-7; D unclear. Trimming took off 7 bases at V and 5 bases at J, with 18 bases between the two ends. Germline V lookup: CDR1 SQVTM, CDR2 ANQGSEA. The CDR3 is 13 residues long. CDR3 DNA: TGCAGCGGTGTCCCTTTGGCACCCGACGAGCAGTACTTC. This codes for CSGVPLAPDEQYF.

The chain combines TRBV19 with TRBJ1-1; D gene uncertain. CDR1 and CDR2 (germline): LNHDA, SQIVND (reference sequence). The V end lost 1 base, the J end lost 4 bases, and 7 bases lay between the germline ends. The CDR3 is made up of 13 amino acids. The DNA for the CDR3 is TGTGCCAGTAGTATAGTTGTGGGCACTGAAGCTTTCTTT. It translates to CASSIVVGTEAFF.

A single count supports this clone. V and J are TRBV18 and TRBJ2-5; D not certain. The CDR3 has 14 amino acids. V lost 1 base to trimming and J lost 1 base, with 7 bases between them. Germline V gene sequence: CDR1 KGHSH, CDR2 LQKENI. CDR3 in DNA: TGTGCCAGCTCACCACAGGCACTCCAAGAGACCCAGTACTTC. Amino acids: CASSPQALQETQYF.

The count of this clone is one. V usage is TRBV14 and J usage is TRBJ1-5, with 7 nucleotides matching TRBD1. This CDR3 region has 14 residues. From germline, CDR1 is SGHDN and CDR2 FVKESK. The J segment lost 4 bases and the V segment lost 4 bases, leaving 4 bases of the junction unmatched. CDR3 in amino acids: CASSLGTVNQPQHF. CDR3 DNA: TGTGCCAGCAGCCTTGGGACAGTAAATCAGCCCCAGCATTTT. Together with reference TRBV14 and TRBJ1-5, the CDR3 gives the full variable domain: EAGVTQFPSHSVIEKGQTVTLRCDPISGHDNLYWYRRVMGKEIKFLLHFVKESKQDESGMPNNRFLAERTGGTYSTLKVQPAELEDSGVYFCASSLGTVNQPQHFGDGTRLSIL.

This chain uses TRBV11-3 with TRBJ1-2; 11 nucleotides match TRBD1. V was clipped by 4 bases and J by 1 base; unmatched bases: 5. This CDR3 is 16 amino acids long. The germline V gene encodes CDR1 SGHNT and CDR2 YENEEA. CDR3: CASSSAGTGGNYGYTF. In DNA form, the CDR3 reads TGTGCCAGCAGCTCCGCCGGGACAGGGGGTAACTATGGCTACACCTTC.

This clone was observed a single time. This chain uses TRBV6-1 with TRBJ1-1; D not certain. CDR1 and CDR2 (germline): MNHNS, SASEGT. The ends were cut back, 2 bases at V and 0 bases at J, with 13 bases in the middle. The length of the CDR3 is 16 residues. This CDR3 is CASSELRTGLNTEAFF. Here the CDR3 DNA reads TGTGCCAGCAGTGAACTTCGGACCGGGTTGAACACTGAAGCTTTCTTT.

This rearrangement joins TRBV5-1 to TRBJ2-7; the match to TRBD2 covers 9 bases. Germline V gives CDR1 SGHRS, CDR2 YFSETQ. The CDR3 contains 15 residues. The ends lost 5 bases at V and 6 bases at J; junction bases unmatched: 12. The DNA of the CDR3 is TGCGCCAGCAGTCCCAATAGCGGGAGTAACGGCGAGCAGTACTTC. This translates into CASSPNSGSNGEQYF.

The rearrangement uses TRBV19 and TRBJ2-5; tentative D call: TRBD1 (6 bases). This CDR3 region has 14 residues. V was trimmed by 4 bases and J by 3 bases, leaving 12 bases between them. Germline CDR1 is LNHDA and CDR2 is SQIVND (reference sequence). The CDR3 DNA reads as TGTGCCAGTAGTACAAACAGGGAAAAAGAGACCCAGTACTTC. Protein product: CASSTNREKETQYF.

The chain recombines TRBV20-1 with TRBJ2-2; TRBD2 might be the D (5 bases). Between the trimmed V and J ends, which lost 3 bases and 8 bases, there was a span of 10 bases. Per the germline V gene, CDR1 is DFQATT and CDR2 is SNEGSKA (reference sequence). This CDR3 comprises 12 residues. CDR3 bases: TGCAGTGCTAGTGAGGGCGAAGGGGAGCTGTTTTTT. Translated, it gives CSASEGEGELFF.

This chain uses TRBV4-3 with TRBJ2-7; D remains ambiguous. Germline V gives CDR1 LGHNA, CDR2 YSLEER. This CDR3 is built from 16 residues. Trimming took off 0 bases at V and 1 base at J, with 13 bases between the two ends. The CDR3 spells CASSQDPGPRSYEQYF. CDR3 DNA sequence: TGCGCCAGCAGCCAAGATCCGGGTCCGAGGTCCTACGAGCAGTACTTC.

This clone was seen a handful of times. The chain is built from TRBV2 and TRBJ2-7; D gene unclear. V was cut by 5 bases and J by 3 bases, with 5 bases left in between. The CDR3 is made up of 11 amino acids. Germline CDR1 and CDR2: SNHLY and FYNNEI. The CDR3 spells CASSLHYEQYF. The CDR3 nucleotides read TGTGCCAGCAGTTTGCACTACGAGCAGTACTTC.

This clone was picked up one time. The gene calls are TRBV5-8 and TRBJ1-5, with D tentatively TRBD1 (5 bases). Trimming left V 0 bases short and J 3 bases short, with 7 bases between. Per germline, CDR1 SGHTS and CDR2 YDEGEE. The CDR3 is 14 residues long. CDR3 nucleotide sequence: TGTGCCAGCAGCTTGGCAGGGTACAATCAGCCCCAGCATTTT. It yields the protein CASSLAGYNQPQHF.

This clone was counted only a few times. The genes are TRBV30 and TRBJ2-3; unclear D gene. V was pared by 3 bases and J by 2 bases, with 6 bases between. This CDR3 comprises 12 residues. Germline V lookup: CDR1 GTSNPN, CDR2 SVGIG (reference sequence). The CDR3 bases are TGTGCCTGGAGCGGCCTCACAGATACGCAGTATTTT. Encoded protein: CAWSGLTDTQYF.

The chain joins TRBV9 to TRBJ1-1; the D is unclear. The CDR3 is 17 amino acids. Germline CDR1 SGDLS, CDR2 YYNGEE. Trimming removed 4 bases at V and 3 bases at J, with 22 bases between. CDR3 loop: CASSPQGGPQLDTEAFF. The CDR3 DNA sequence: TGTGCCAGCAGCCCCCAAGGAGGGCCCCAGCTGGACACTGAAGCTTTCTTT.

The rearrangement uses TRBV7-2 and TRBJ2-7; 9 bases match TRBD1. J lost 0 bases, V lost 4 bases, and 7 bases had no gene match. From germline, CDR1 is SGHTA and CDR2 FQGNSA. CDR3 length equals 16 residues. Written as DNA, the CDR3 is TGTGCCAGCAGCTCCCAAGGGGGACAGGGCTCCTACGAGCAGTACTTC. This encodes CASSSQGGQGSYEQYF.

The J gene is TRBJ2-7, the V gene TRBV11-1; D remains ambiguous. V was clipped by 4 bases and J by 2 bases, with 9 bases between them. The length of the CDR3 is 13 residues. CDR1 is SGHAT, CDR2 FQDESV, per germline (reference sequence). The CDR3 DNA is TGTGCCAGCAGCTGGCAGGCGCCCTACGAGCAGTACTTC. Translation: CASSWQAPYEQYF.

There are a few counts of this clone. J is TRBJ1-2 and V is TRBV19; D is unclear. CDR1 and CDR2 from the germline V gene are LNHDA and SQIVND (reference sequence). The CDR3 loop spans 13 amino acids. V shed 4 bases and J shed 1 base, with 7 bases lying between them. This CDR3 reads CASSRAINYGYTF. The CDR3 region has the DNA TGTGCCAGTAGTAGAGCAATTAACTATGGCTACACCTTC.

The table lists this clone with a count of one. The DNA of the CDR3 is TGTGCCAGCAGCTTATACGGGGACAATGAGCAGTTCTTC. Translating it yields CASSLYGDNEQFF. The J gene is TRBJ2-1, the V gene TRBV13, with TRBD2 as a possible D gene (5 bases). The germline V and J ends were trimmed by 2 bases and 5 bases, with 7 bases remaining between them. The CDR3 sequence is 13 residues long. Germline assignment: CDR1 PRHDT and CDR2 FYEKMQ (reference sequence).

A word on this clone: Other nucleotide sequences from this sample produce the same CDR3. The genes are TRBV19 and TRBJ2-1; tentative D call: TRBD1 (6 bases). The germline V gene has CDR1 LNHDA and CDR2 SQIVND (reference sequence). Trimming shortened V by 1 base and J by 10 bases, and 11 bases separated the two germline ends. CDR3 length: 13 residues. CDR3 protein: CASSIVQGDEQFF. CDR3 DNA: TGTGCCAGTAGTATAGTACAGGGCGACGAGCAGTTCTTC.

The chain carries TRBV6-6 and TRBJ1-2, with a weak D call TRBD1 (5 bases). The CDR3 loop spans 14 amino acids. The V gene's germline CDR1 is MNHNY and CDR2 SVGAGI (reference sequence). V lost 6 bases and J lost 2, with 13 bases in between. CDR3 nucleotide sequence: TGTGCCAGCAGGAAATCTGGGACCAACTATGGCTACACCTTC. Encoded protein: CASRKSGTNYGYTF.

This sequence joins TRBV2 and TRBJ2-3; D gene uncertain. Trimming left V 9 bases short and J 0 bases short, with 10 bases between. CDR1 is SNHLY, CDR2 FYNNEI, per germline. The length of the CDR3 is 13 residues. The CDR3 DNA follows: TGTGCCAGGGGTCGACCAAGCACAGATACGCAGTATTTT. Translating gives CARGRPSTDTQYF.

The rearrangement links TRBV5-1 to TRBJ2-1, with a possible D match to TRBD2 (5 bases). The V end lost 2 bases, the J end lost 9 bases, and 18 bases lay between the germline ends. This CDR3 has 15 amino acids. Germline CDR1 and CDR2: SGHRS and YFSETQ. In DNA form, the CDR3 reads TGCGCCAGCAGCTTCGTGCGGGTAGGGCGTCTTGAGCAGTTCTTC. Encoded protein: CASSFVRVGRLEQFF. The full variable domain, rest sourced from reference TRBV5-1 and TRBJ2-1, is KAGVTQTPRYLIKTRGQQVTLSCSPISGHRSVSWYQQTPGQGLQFLFEYFSETQRNKGNFPGRFSGRQFSNSRSEMNVSTLELGDSALYLCASSFVRVGRLEQFFGPGTRLTVL.

This chain joins TRBV9 and TRBJ2-3; 7 positions agree with TRBD2. Trimming at V came to 6 bases and at J to 0 bases, leaving 7 bases not matched to a gene. Germline values: CDR1 SGDLS, CDR2 YYNGEE. CDR3 length equals 15 residues. The CDR3 loop reads CASNRGTISTDTQYF. Written as DNA, the CDR3 is TGTGCCAGCAACCGGGGGACTATTAGCACAGATACGCAGTATTTT.

The CDR3 DNA is TGTGCCAGCAGTGGTGATCGCTATGGCTACACCTTC. It is translated as CASSGDRYGYTF. The rearrangement joins TRBV2 to TRBJ1-2; D gene uncertain. Germline values: CDR1 SNHLY, CDR2 FYNNEI. Trimming took 4 bases from V and 4 from J, leaving 7 bases between them. This CDR3 spans 12 amino acids.

This rearrangement joins TRBV5-4 to TRBJ1-6; D may be TRBD1 (5 bases). Trimming stripped 0 bases from V and 2 bases from J, with 12 bases between. The CDR3 runs to 17 residues. From germline, CDR1 is SGHNT and CDR2 YYREEE (reference sequence). The CDR3 DNA reads TGTGCCAGCAGCTTGGGAGGAGGGGTGACCTATAATTCACCCCTCCACTTT. Its protein is CASSLGGGVTYNSPLHF.